Listed below are T cell receptor beta chains from one sample, sequenced in a study of vaccination and CD4 T cells after COVID-19. Their antigens are not known. TCRdb ran MiXCR on the PCR reads and lists one entry per CDR3 protein. This sample has about 20,000 distinct CDR3 sequences, with roughly 51% found just once. The sequencing input was CD4+ T cells from blood, cultured in vitro. Source of these receptors: a human donor who had recovered from COVID-19. CDR3s include the opening cysteine and the closing phenylalanine or tryptophan.

CDR3aa	v_gene	j_gene
CASSVDQGAKGYTF	TRBV9	TRBJ1-2
CASKATDAEQYF	TRBV5-1	TRBJ2-7
CSAGSSYEQYF	TRBV20-1	TRBJ2-7
CASSPNRGQNQPQHF	TRBV28	TRBJ1-5
CASNHPGTVNTEAFF	TRBV5-4	TRBJ1-1
CASSNGQGAFNEQFF	TRBV7-8	TRBJ2-1
CASSFGQGGTIYF	TRBV7-9	TRBJ1-3
CASMTGTGGYTF	TRBV28	TRBJ1-2
CSAHHNSQGQFF	TRBV20-1	TRBJ2-1
CSAPAPQVGTDTQYF	TRBV20-1	TRBJ2-3
CSARVASGDQETQYF	TRBV20-1	TRBJ2-5
CSAPRTGNTIYF	TRBV20-1	TRBJ1-3
CASSEVWSNQPQHF	TRBV6-1	TRBJ1-5
CSGVRFGTASAGELFF	TRBV20-1	TRBJ2-2
CASSLRTGTEAGNQPQHF	TRBV7-2	TRBJ1-5
CSAMSWEKLFF	TRBV20-1	TRBJ1-4
CASSRGREGNYGYTF	TRBV19	TRBJ1-2
CASSLPKSGGQQETQYF	TRBV7-8	TRBJ2-5
CAISGTSGIYEQYF	TRBV10-3	TRBJ2-7
CASSSFSYTQYF	TRBV19	TRBJ2-3
CASSIGQGAPFYF	TRBV19	TRBJ1-6
CASSLGLAADTQYF	TRBV5-4	TRBJ2-3
CASKSTPNQPQHF	TRBV6-1	TRBJ1-5
CASSSLWGGGETQYF	TRBV27	TRBJ2-5
CASSLGVGGLDEQFF	TRBV7-2	TRBJ2-1
CASSYSRQGGGYTF	TRBV6-5	TRBJ1-2
CASKGLRTNNEQFF	TRBV6-1	TRBJ2-1
CASSIAASSNQPQHF	TRBV19	TRBJ1-5
CASSPSGAAGEQYF	TRBV7-6	TRBJ2-7
CASSVSFQETQYF	TRBV7-2	TRBJ2-5
CASSPGTSGGDTQYF	TRBV12-3/TRBV12-4	TRBJ2-3
CSARAPDSLEAFF	TRBV20-1	TRBJ1-1
CASRPVSGLGGNTIYF	TRBV7-8	TRBJ1-3
CASSKKRGAVDYGYTF	TRBV28	TRBJ1-2
CSAQSSDQPQHF	TRBV20-1	TRBJ1-5
CATGKEVTGELFF	TRBV24-1	TRBJ2-2
CASSVVAGGDTQYF	TRBV9	TRBJ2-3
CASSQGLGSQDEKLFF	TRBV4-2	TRBJ1-4
CASSPRGDDQFF	TRBV18	TRBJ2-1
CATSVTRAKAGANVLTF	TRBV24-1	TRBJ2-6
CASSDVAGPSTDTQYF	TRBV12-3/TRBV12-4	TRBJ2-3
CASSYPPGLAGYQETQYF	TRBV6-2/TRBV6-3	TRBJ2-5
CASLSGGLTEAFF	TRBV19	TRBJ1-1
CASSAGQSQHF	TRBV19	TRBJ1-5
CASSFVFGQDTLSTEAFF	TRBV27	TRBJ1-1
CASSQDLGRATGELFF	TRBV4-2	TRBJ2-2
CASRRPLNYGYTF	TRBV28	TRBJ1-2